The rows below give T cell receptor beta chains drawn from one sample of a study of neurological immune-mediated disorders. MiXCR, run by TCRdb on the 5' RACE reads, gives a single entry per CDR3 protein. The data show 35,000 to 40,000 distinct CDR3 sequences, more than 9% seen once. The sequenced material came from CD4+ T cells from blood. The receptors were gathered from a woman aged 25-40 years with HTLV-1-associated myelopathy (HAM/TSP). Each CDR3 is given with its conserved first and last residue. D genes are given only for firm matches. Part of the rows lack a size; the others show once, few, many or a class for expanded clones.

CDR3aa: CASSLEPGSKNIQYF
CDR3nt: TGTGCCAGCAGTTTAGAACCAGGGTCCAAAAACATTCAGTACTTC
abundance: many
d_gene: .
v_gene: TRBV12-3/TRBV12-4
len: 15
j_gene: TRBJ2-4

CDR3aa: CASSLTSGGYSYNEQFF
CDR3nt: TGCGCCAGCAGCTTGACTAGCGGGGGGTATTCCTACAATGAGCAGTTCTTC
abundance: many
d_gene: TRBD2
v_gene: TRBV5-1
len: 17
j_gene: TRBJ2-1

CDR3aa: CSVLRVSHSGANVLTF
CDR3nt: TGCAGCGTTCTAAGAGTCAGCCACTCTGGGGCCAACGTCCTGACTTTC
abundance: many
d_gene: .
v_gene: TRBV29-1
len: 16
j_gene: TRBJ2-6

CDR3aa: CATSDLLILGPRGNQPQHF
CDR3nt: TGTGCCACCAGTGATTTGCTCATATTGGGGCCTAGGGGCAATCAGCCCCAGCATTTT
abundance: many
d_gene: .
v_gene: TRBV24-1
len: 19
j_gene: TRBJ1-5

CDR3aa: CASSPGTGAQAFF
CDR3nt: TGTGCCAGCTCACCTGGGACAGGGGCGCAGGCTTTCTTT
abundance: many
d_gene: TRBD1
v_gene: TRBV18
len: 13
j_gene: TRBJ1-1

CDR3aa: CASSQAPANTEAFF
CDR3nt: TGTGCCAGCAGCCAAGCCCCAGCAAACACTGAAGCTTTCTTT
abundance: many
d_gene: .
v_gene: TRBV3-1
len: 14
j_gene: TRBJ1-1

CDR3aa: CASSGGLAVEQYF
CDR3nt: TGCGCCAGCAGCGGTGGACTAGCGGTTGAGCAGTACTTC
abundance: many
d_gene: TRBD2
v_gene: TRBV5-1
len: 13
j_gene: TRBJ2-7

CDR3aa: CASSWGRDNSPLHF
CDR3nt: TGTGCCAGCAGCTGGGGACGGGATAATTCACCCCTCCACTTT
abundance: many
d_gene: .
v_gene: TRBV7-8
len: 14
j_gene: TRBJ1-6

CDR3aa: CSARQGTNQPQHF
CDR3nt: TGCAGTGCTCGGCAGGGGACCAATCAGCCCCAGCATTTT
abundance: many
d_gene: .
v_gene: TRBV20-1
len: 13
j_gene: TRBJ1-5

CDR3aa: CSARDSGSTDTQYF
CDR3nt: TGCAGTGCTAGAGATAGCGGTAGCACAGATACGCAGTATTTT
abundance: many
d_gene: .
v_gene: TRBV20-1
len: 14
j_gene: TRBJ2-3

CDR3aa: CASSPGINKTRPQHF
CDR3nt: TGCGCCAGCAGCCCCGGGATCAACAAAACACGGCCCCAGCATTTT
abundance: many
d_gene: .
v_gene: TRBV5-1
len: 15
j_gene: TRBJ1-5

CDR3aa: CASSLIQASTDTQYF
CDR3nt: TGTGCCAGCAGTTTAATTCAGGCTAGCACAGATACGCAGTATTTT
abundance: many
d_gene: .
v_gene: TRBV27
len: 15
j_gene: TRBJ2-3

CDR3aa: CASSLNHGIQETQYF
CDR3nt: TGTGCCAGCAGCTTAAATCATGGGATCCAAGAGACCCAGTACTTC
abundance: many
d_gene: .
v_gene: TRBV5-6
len: 15
j_gene: TRBJ2-5

CDR3aa: CASSLPSGAQGEKLFF
CDR3nt: TGCGCCAGCAGCCTGCCCTCCGGGGCCCAGGGGGAAAAACTGTTTTTT
abundance: many
d_gene: .
v_gene: TRBV5-1
len: 16
j_gene: TRBJ1-4

CDR3aa: CASSYIPSGPDNSPLHF
CDR3nt: TGTGCCAGCAGCTATATCCCCTCAGGCCCTGATAATTCACCCCTCCACTTT
abundance: many
d_gene: .
v_gene: TRBV7-9
len: 17
j_gene: TRBJ1-6

CDR3aa: CASSLDRDGNTIYF
CDR3nt: TGTGCCAGCAGCTTAGACCGGGATGGAAACACCATATATTTT
abundance: many
d_gene: .
v_gene: TRBV7-9
len: 14
j_gene: TRBJ1-3

CDR3aa: CASSSQGGLADTQYF
CDR3nt: TGTGCCAGCAGCTCCCAGGGGGGCCTAGCAGATACGCAGTATTTT
abundance: .
d_gene: .
v_gene: TRBV5-4
len: 15
j_gene: TRBJ2-3

CDR3aa: CASSPIDANTEAFF
CDR3nt: TGCGCCAGCAGCCCAATAGACGCGAACACTGAAGCTTTCTTT
abundance: many
d_gene: .
v_gene: TRBV5-1
len: 14
j_gene: TRBJ1-1

CDR3aa: CASSLGSNHNSPLHF
CDR3nt: TGCGCCAGCAGCTTGGGGTCGAACCATAATTCACCCCTCCACTTT
abundance: many
d_gene: .
v_gene: TRBV5-1
len: 15
j_gene: TRBJ1-6

CDR3aa: CSASRGRYEQYF
CDR3nt: TGCAGTGCTAGCAGGGGGCGCTACGAGCAGTACTTC
abundance: many
d_gene: TRBD1
v_gene: TRBV20-1
len: 12
j_gene: TRBJ2-7

CDR3aa: CASSGGGFAYEQYF
CDR3nt: TGTGCCAGCAGCGGGGGAGGGTTTGCCTACGAGCAGTACTTC
abundance: many
d_gene: TRBD2
v_gene: TRBV6-6
len: 14
j_gene: TRBJ2-7

CDR3aa: CSVWTGRIRYGYTF
CDR3nt: TGCAGTGTATGGACAGGGAGAATACGCTATGGCTACACCTTC
abundance: many
d_gene: TRBD1
v_gene: TRBV20-1
len: 14
j_gene: TRBJ1-2

CDR3aa: CASSLGTAGSYGYTF
CDR3nt: TGCGCCAGCAGCTTGGGGACAGCCGGGTCCTATGGCTACACCTTC
abundance: many
d_gene: .
v_gene: TRBV5-1
len: 15
j_gene: TRBJ1-2

CDR3aa: CASSSAGTGNTGELFF
CDR3nt: TGCGCCAGCAGCTCGGCCGGGACAGGGAACACCGGGGAGCTGTTTTTT
abundance: many
d_gene: TRBD1
v_gene: TRBV5-1
len: 16
j_gene: TRBJ2-2

CDR3aa: CASSFVGTPEEQYF
CDR3nt: TGTGCCAGCAGCTTCGTTGGGACTCCAGAGGAGCAGTACTTC
abundance: many
d_gene: .
v_gene: TRBV5-4
len: 14
j_gene: TRBJ2-7

CDR3aa: CASSLLDTQYF
CDR3nt: TGTGCCAGCAGCTTATTGGATACGCAGTATTTT
abundance: many
d_gene: .
v_gene: TRBV7-9
len: 11
j_gene: TRBJ2-3

CDR3aa: CAISDRGPYEQYF
CDR3nt: TGTGCCATCAGTGATAGGGGACCCTACGAGCAGTACTTC
abundance: many
d_gene: .
v_gene: TRBV10-3
len: 13
j_gene: TRBJ2-7

CDR3aa: CASSHDRAGGYTF
CDR3nt: TGTGCCAGCAGCCACGACAGGGCGGGAGGCTACACCTTC
abundance: many
d_gene: TRBD1
v_gene: TRBV11-2
len: 13
j_gene: TRBJ1-2

CDR3aa: CASSRYRDTDTQYF
CDR3nt: TGTGCCAGCAGCCGATACAGGGACACAGATACGCAGTATTTT
abundance: many
d_gene: .
v_gene: TRBV7-9
len: 14
j_gene: TRBJ2-3

CDR3aa: CASTGLGVRTGELFF
CDR3nt: TGTGCCAGCACTGGTTTGGGGGTTAGGACCGGGGAGCTGTTTTTT
abundance: many
d_gene: .
v_gene: TRBV25-1
len: 15
j_gene: TRBJ2-2

CDR3aa: CASSLIATIGTDTQYF
CDR3nt: TGCGCCAGCAGCTTGATCGCGACCATCGGCACAGATACGCAGTATTTT
abundance: many
d_gene: .
v_gene: TRBV5-1
len: 16
j_gene: TRBJ2-3

CDR3aa: CASSSIGLAGGYRSEQFF
CDR3nt: TGTGCCAGCAGCTCCATCGGACTAGCGGGGGGGTATCGGAGTGAGCAGTTCTTC
abundance: many
d_gene: TRBD2
v_gene: TRBV5-6
len: 18
j_gene: TRBJ2-1